The text below deals with one T cell receptor beta chain. The sample comes from a study of OX40 agonist ivuxolimab in advanced cancers. TCRdb's table, derived via immunoSEQ multiplex PCR, lists solely in-frame clones and lacks some. The sample lists 60,000 to 90,000 clones, 88% occurring once. With 4 bases clipped from V and 5 bases from J, the junction kept 10 bases outside the gene matches. CDR1 and CDR2 from the germline V gene are SGHRS and YFSETQ. CDR3 length: 15 amino acids. V gene TRBV5-1 combines with J gene TRBJ2-5; 8 bases fit TRBD2. Sequenced material: CD4+ or CD8+ T cells sorted from blood, taken in a trial of the OX40 agonist ivuxolimab. This clonotype was obtained from an adult with an advanced solid tumor such as melanoma, head and neck, liver or kidney cancer. In DNA form, the CDR3 reads TGCGCCAGCAGCACCGGACTAGCTTTGGGCGAGACCCAGTACTTC. Its translation: CASSTGLALGETQYF.